This TCR beta chain was recorded in a study of T cell changes during pregnancy in multiple sclerosis. The CDR3 contains 15 residues. The V end was cut by 3 bases, the J end by 4 bases, with 12 bases between. In germline, CDR1 is MGHDK, CDR2 SYGVNS. Method: immunoSEQ multiplex PCR; TCRdb's copy keeps in-frame clones and lacks some. The sample records some 49,000 clones, almost 95% being singletons. This clonotype originated in a female donor in good health, enrolled as a control in a pregnancy study. The specimen comprised CD4+ T cells from peripheral blood mononuclear cells, sampled in the second trimester of pregnancy. The chain has TRBV25-1 and TRBJ1-4; perhaps TRBD1 as D (5 bases). In nucleotides, the CDR3 is TGTGCCAGCAGTGAGACAGTCTCGCTTAATGAAAAACTGTTTTTT. The encoded protein is CASSETVSLNEKLFF.